These 5 T cell receptor beta chains share one sample of origin, sequenced in a study of OX40 agonist ivuxolimab in advanced cancers. Repertoires were generated with immunoSEQ multiplex PCR, while TCRdb's copy carries only in-frame clones and drops some. The sample comprises about 46,000 clones, around nine tenths of which are singletons, and about 11% rests with the top ten. Here the sequenced sample was CD4+ or CD8+ T cells sorted from blood, taken in a trial of the OX40 agonist ivuxolimab. These receptor sequences come from an adult with an advanced solid tumor such as melanoma, head and neck, liver or kidney cancer.

The chain is built from TRBV25-1 and TRBJ1-1; TRBD1 might be the D (6 bases). The V gene lost 5 bases and the J gene lost 1 base, with 11 bases spanning the gap. The CDR3 loop spans 14 amino acids. CDR1 MGHDK and CDR2 SYGVNS come from the germline V gene. Here the CDR3 reads CASSRQETNTEAFF. DNA for the CDR3: TGTGCCAGCAGTAGACAGGAGACGAACACTGAAGCTTTCTTT.

V usage is TRBV7-9 and J usage is TRBJ1-2; D remains unclear. Per germline, CDR1 SEHNR and CDR2 FQNEAQ (reference sequence). V lost 1 base and J 11 bases, leaving 11 bases between the germline ends. This CDR3 spans 12 amino acids. The CDR3 DNA reads TGTGCCAGCAGCTTAGAGTACAGAACATACACCTTC. It yields the protein CASSLEYRTYTF.

The chain carries TRBV4-3 and TRBJ2-7; a weak D match, TRBD2 (6 bases). The CDR3 is 14 residues long. V lost 4 bases, J lost 3 bases, and 13 bases lay in between. Germline V gene data show CDR1 as LGHNA and CDR2 as YSLEER. CDR3 sequence: CASSPGTGDYEQYF. CDR3 nucleotides: TGCGCCAGCAGCCCCGGGACGGGGGACTACGAGCAGTACTTC.

The V call is TRBV21-1, the J call TRBJ2-5; the table's D call, TRBD2, has no DNA check behind it. TRBV21-1 is assigned pseudogene status. This CDR3 has 15 amino acids. The CDR3 DNA sequence: TGTGCCAGCAGCAAAAGGATGAGGGTATCAGAGACCCAGTACTTC. Amino acids: CASSKRMRVSETQYF.

This sequence joins TRBV7-2 and TRBJ1-5; 9 bases agree with TRBD1. Germline values: CDR1 SGHTA, CDR2 FQGNSA. The CDR3 covers 16 residues. The trim removed 5 bases at V and 3 bases at J, leaving 8 bases unmatched. The CDR3 is CASSPGTGINNQPQHF. The CDR3 DNA reads as TGTGCCAGCAGCCCAGGGACAGGGATAAACAATCAGCCCCAGCATTTT.